This TCR beta chain emerged from a study of cytomegalovirus exposure and HLA in healthy donors. This CDR3 is built from 15 residues. J was trimmed by 0 bases and V by 6 bases; bases with no gene match: 3. Germline CDR1 reads SGHRS; CDR2 reads YFSETQ. For this clone: Its antigen is undetermined.

Overall study results and limits: Presence/absence comparisons presumed near-even sequencing depth among donors.

Researchers ran the PCR with 60 Vbeta and 13 Jbeta primers. Clones were read by immunoSEQ multiplex PCR, and TCRdb kept only the in-frame ones, dropping some. Altogether roughly 170,000 clones are present, 77% being singletons, with the ten largest covering about 1.5%. The sequenced sample was PBMCs. This chain joins TRBV5-1 and TRBJ2-3, with 11 bases identical to TRBD2. This clonotype was sampled from a woman aged 30 to 39 in good health and CMV-seronegative. The CDR3 nucleotides are TGCGCCAGCATGACTAGCGGGACCAGCACAGATACGCAGTATTTT. Its protein product is CASMTSGTSTDTQYF. The variable domain in full, with the rest retrieved from reference TRBV5-1 and TRBJ2-3, is KAGVTQTPRYLIKTRGQQVTLSCSPISGHRSVSWYQQTPGQGLQFLFEYFSETQRNKGNFPGRFSGRQFSNSRSEMNVSTLELGDSALYLCASMTSGTSTDTQYFGPGTRLTVL.